This T cell receptor (beta chain) appears in the sequencing data of a study of T cell responses to AZD1222 COVID-19 vaccine. Study results and caveats: Spike-specific TCRs gained breadth and depth after people received two AZD1222 doses.

CDR3 length equals 13 residues. CDR1 and CDR2 (germline): LGHDT, YNNKEL (reference sequence). Trimming took off 4 bases at V and 5 bases at J, with 9 bases between the two ends. Note on this clone: Its cognate antigen is unknown.

TCRdb's copy holds only in-frame clones and misses some; the assay was immunoSEQ multiplex PCR. The sample has under 200,000 clones, around 87% seen once. The clonotype comes from an adult in good health. The sample here was peripheral blood, taken on day 0 of MenACWY control vaccination. The chain has TRBV3-1 (or the pseudogene TRBV3-2) and TRBJ2-1, with a tentative D call TRBD2 (5 bases). CDR3 nucleotides: TGTGCCAGCAGCCGAGCGGATCACAATGAGCAGTTCTTC. This encodes CASSRADHNEQFF.